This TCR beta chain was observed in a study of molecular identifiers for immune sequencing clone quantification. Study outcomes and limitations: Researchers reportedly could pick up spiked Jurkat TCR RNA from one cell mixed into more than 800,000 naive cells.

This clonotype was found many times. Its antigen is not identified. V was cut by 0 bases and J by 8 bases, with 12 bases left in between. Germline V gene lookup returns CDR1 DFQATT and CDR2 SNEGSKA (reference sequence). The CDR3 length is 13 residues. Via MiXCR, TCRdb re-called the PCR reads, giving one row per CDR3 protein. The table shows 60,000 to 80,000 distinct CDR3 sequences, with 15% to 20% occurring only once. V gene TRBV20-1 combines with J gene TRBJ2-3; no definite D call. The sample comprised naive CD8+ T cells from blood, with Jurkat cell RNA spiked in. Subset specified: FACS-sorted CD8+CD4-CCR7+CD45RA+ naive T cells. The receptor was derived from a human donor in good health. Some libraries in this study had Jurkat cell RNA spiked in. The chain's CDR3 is CSARDPYGATQYF. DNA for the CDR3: TGCAGTGCTAGAGATCCATACGGCGCTACGCAGTATTTT.